The 6 T cell receptor beta chains in this list originate from one sample, sequenced in a study of T cells in Graves' hyperthyroidism and ophthalmopathy. The source material, RNA transcripts, was used to amplify TCR beta CDR3 regions. First-round RT-PCR of the TCR CDR3 relied on the HTBI primer set. TCRdb reprocessed the multiplex PCR reads with MiXCR, giving one entry per CDR3 protein. In the table there are hundreds of thousands of distinct CDR3 sequences, approximately 15% of which are singletons. Sequenced sample: blood. The receptors originated from a woman between 40 and 50 years old with Graves' ophthalmopathy.

Ten or more counts support this clonotype. The V and J genes are TRBV2 and TRBJ1-2, with 9 bases lining up with TRBD1. The V gene end was trimmed by 7 bases and the J gene end by 0 bases; junction bases not matched to a gene: 6. CDR1 is SNHLY and CDR2 is FYNNEI in the germline V gene. The CDR3 is made up of 15 amino acids. In DNA, the CDR3 is TGTGCCAGCACGGGACAGGGAATAGCTAACTATGGCTACACCTTC. Translating gives CASTGQGIANYGYTF.

This clonotype occurred many times. The chain recombines TRBV15 with TRBJ1-6, with 7 nucleotides matching TRBD1. The CDR3 sequence is 14 residues long. V shed 2 bases, J shed 9 bases, and the junction held 4 bases outside the gene matches. Germline V CDR1 and CDR2: LNHNV, YYDKDF (reference sequence). As DNA, the CDR3 is TGTGCCACCAGCAGACGGGACAGTTCTTCACCCCTCCACTTT. It codes for CATSRRDSSSPLHF. Using reference TRBV15 and TRBJ1-6 for the parts outside the CDR3, the full variable domain is DAMVIQNPRYQVTQFGKPVTLSCSQTLNHNVMYWYQQKSSQAPKLLFHYYDKDFNNEADTPDNFQSRRPNTSFCFLDIRSPGLGDTAMYLCATSRRDSSSPLHFGNGTRLTVT.

V gene TRBV18 combines with J gene TRBJ1-1, with D unresolved. The CDR3 loop spans 15 amino acids. Between the trimmed V and J ends, which lost 3 bases and 3 bases, there was a span of 14 bases. Germline values: CDR1 KGHSH, CDR2 LQKENI. CDR3 bases: TGTGCCAGCTCACCTCGGGCCAAGTGGGACACTGAAGCTTTCTTT. It is translated as CASSPRAKWDTEAFF.

The rearrangement links TRBV2 to TRBJ2-5; D is undetermined. CDR1 and CDR2 from the germline V gene are SNHLY and FYNNEI. The CDR3 has 9 amino acids. CDR3 coding DNA: TGTGGCAAGCGAGGGACCCAGTACTTC. It is translated as CGKRGTQYF.

The chain recombines TRBV20-1 with TRBJ2-2, with 8 bases fitting TRBD2. Per germline, CDR1 DFQATT and CDR2 SNEGSKA (reference sequence). Trimming at V came to 2 bases and at J to 3 bases, leaving 5 bases not matched to a gene. CDR3 length equals 15 residues. CDR3 protein: CSARPSGLDTGELFF. The CDR3 bases are TGCAGTGCTAGACCTTCGGGACTAGACACCGGGGAGCTGTTTTTT.

This clonotype occurred many times. This sequence joins TRBV12-3 or TRBV12-4 and TRBJ1-1; D ambiguous. The length of the CDR3 is 13 residues. Trimming took off 8 bases at V and 1 base at J, with 11 bases between the two ends. CDR3 region: CASGPPANTEAFF. The DNA of the CDR3 is TGTGCCAGCGGGCCTCCGGCGAACACTGAAGCTTTCTTT.